Below, 27 T cell receptor beta chains from the same sample are listed, as sequenced in a study of T cells in Graves' hyperthyroidism and ophthalmopathy. RNA transcripts were the template for amplifying TCR beta CDR3 regions. First-round RT-PCR of the TCR CDR3 relied on the HTBI primer set. TCRdb independently ran MiXCR on the multiplex PCR reads; one entry per CDR3 protein. Seen here are roughly 150,000 distinct CDR3 sequences, over 7.5% observed once, and the top ten hold 22%. The sample taken for sequencing was blood. Every receptor here comes from a young woman with Graves' hyperthyroidism that later progressed to Graves' ophthalmopathy.

This sequence joins TRBV20-1 and TRBJ1-2, with D possibly TRBD1 on 5 matching bases. The CDR3 consists of 12 residues. In germline, CDR1 is DFQATT, CDR2 SNEGSKA (reference sequence). Trimming cost V 6 bases and J 3 bases, with 11 bases left between them. The CDR3 nucleotides are TGCAGTGCGGACAAGCTTGACTATGGCTACACCTTC. Translating it yields CSADKLDYGYTF.

The table lists this clonotype with many counts. In nucleotides, the CDR3 is TGTGCCAGCAGCTTAGGGGTGGGGGATGGCACAGATACGCAGTATTTT. Encoded protein: CASSLGVGDGTDTQYF. The gene calls are TRBV11-2 and TRBJ2-3, with D perhaps matching TRBD1 or TRBD2 (5 bases each). Deletions cut 1 base from V and 1 base from J, with 12 bases between. The CDR3 runs to 16 residues. Germline CDR1 reads SGHAT; CDR2 reads FQNNGV.

In its sample, this clonotype was seen many times. The gene calls are TRBV13 and TRBJ2-1; the D gene could be TRBD1 or TRBD2 (6 bases each). Per the germline V gene, CDR1 is PRHDT and CDR2 is FYEKMQ (reference sequence). Trimming cost V 2 bases and J 7 bases, with 12 bases left between them. CDR3 length: 14 amino acids. CDR3 DNA: TGTGCCAGCAGCTTAAGGGGGGAATGGAATGAGCAGTTCTTC. Translated, it gives CASSLRGEWNEQFF.

This clonotype has a handful of counts. The V gene is TRBV5-4, the J gene TRBJ1-3; tentatively, D is TRBD1 (6 bases). CDR3 size: 14 residues. CDR1 and CDR2 (germline): SGHNT, YYREEE (reference sequence). V lost 4 bases and J 0 bases, leaving 8 bases between the germline ends. Here the CDR3 reads CASSQGHSGNTIYF. CDR3 DNA sequence: TGTGCCAGCAGCCAGGGACACTCTGGAAACACCATATATTTT.

This clonotype was counted at least ten times. The chain combines TRBV7-9 with TRBJ2-5, with 8 bases identical to TRBD2. This CDR3 comprises 16 residues. CDR1 is SEHNR, CDR2 FQNEAQ, per germline (reference sequence). The ends lost 2 bases at V and 5 bases at J; junction bases unmatched: 10. The CDR3 sequence: CASSLIFAGGGETQYF. For the CDR3, the DNA is TGTGCCAGCAGCTTAATCTTCGCGGGAGGCGGGGAGACCCAGTACTTC.

This chain links TRBV20-1 with TRBJ1-2; D ambiguous. Germline V gene lookup returns CDR1 DFQATT and CDR2 SNEGSKA (reference sequence). The CDR3 totals 11 residues. V lost 6 bases, J lost 8 bases, and 13 bases lay in between. The CDR3 is CSAQLGRGYTF. DNA for the CDR3: TGCAGTGCCCAGCTGGGTCGCGGCTACACCTTC.

About this clonotype itself: A much larger clone lies a single base off, so this may be a read error. This rearrangement joins TRBV10-3 to TRBJ1-1, with D uncertain. The germline CDR1 and CDR2 sequences are ENHRY and SYGVKD. The CDR3 is 14 residues long. The ends were cut back, 0 bases at V and 5 bases at J, with 10 bases in the middle. CDR3: CAISESTCRTEAFF. Here the CDR3 DNA reads TGTGCCATCAGTGAGTCGACTTGTCGGACTGAAGCTTTCTTT.

The chain recombines TRBV4-1 with TRBJ2-7, with D perhaps matching TRBD2 (6 bases). Germline V gene data show CDR1 as MGHRA and CDR2 as YSYEKL. Trimming took off 4 bases at V and 4 bases at J, with 26 bases between the two ends. This CDR3 is built from 18 residues. The CDR3: CASSPQDPEVGTHYEQYF. The DNA for the CDR3 is TGCGCCAGCAGCCCTCAGGACCCGGAGGTAGGGACTCATTACGAGCAGTACTTC.

Many counts were recorded for this clonotype. The chain recombines TRBV6-1 with TRBJ1-6; D remains unclear. V was shortened by 4 bases and J by 0 bases, with 7 bases between the two germline ends. The CDR3 runs 15 residues. Germline V CDR1 and CDR2: MNHNS, SASEGT. CDR3 protein: CASSATHSYNSPLHF. DNA of the CDR3: TGTGCCAGCAGTGCCACTCACTCCTATAATTCACCCCTCCACTTT.

This clonotype was observed at least ten times. The chain combines TRBV20-1 with TRBJ1-2; the D gene is possibly TRBD1 (5 bases). This CDR3 is 13 amino acids long. The V end was cut by 3 bases, the J end by 3 bases, with 11 bases between. Germline lookup yields CDR1 DFQATT and CDR2 SNEGSKA (reference sequence). Here the CDR3 DNA reads TGCAGTGCTAGTGTGGGGGTTGACTATGGCTACACCTTC. Protein sequence: CSASVGVDYGYTF.

The chain has TRBV20-1 and TRBJ2-3, with TRBD2 matching over 11 bases. The ends lost 5 bases at V and 6 bases at J; junction bases unmatched: 4. The CDR3 length is 13 residues. Per germline, CDR1 DFQATT and CDR2 SNEGSKA (reference sequence). This CDR3 reads CSAFSGGADTQYF. The DNA of the CDR3 is TGCAGTGCTTTTAGCGGGGGGGCGGATACGCAGTATTTT.

This clonotype was observed many times. The chain is built from TRBV9 and TRBJ2-5; D perhaps matches TRBD1 (6 bases). The CDR3 length is 15 residues. Germline CDR1 reads SGDLS; CDR2 reads YYNGEE. V shed 0 bases and J shed 3 bases, with 12 bases lying between them. CDR3 in amino acids: CASSVGGTSEETQYF. The CDR3 coding sequence is TGTGCCAGCAGCGTAGGGGGGACATCCGAAGAGACCCAGTACTTC. The full variable domain, with the rest looked up from reference TRBV9 and TRBJ2-5, is DSGVTQTPKHLITATGQRVTLRCSPRSGDLSVYWYQQSLDQGLQFLIQYYNGEERAKGNILERFSAQQFPDLHSELNLSSLELGDSALYFCASSVGGTSEETQYFGPGTRLLVL.

This clonotype was found many times. The rearrangement links TRBV28 to TRBJ1-2, with TRBD1 matching 11 bases. The CDR3 has 18 residues. V shed 10 bases and J 2 bases; nucleotides not matched to a gene: 18. Germline CDR1 is MDHEN and CDR2 is SYDVKM. CDR3 amino acids: CATKFPRGTGGDNYGYTF. Written as DNA, the CDR3 is TGTGCCACCAAGTTTCCCCGAGGGACAGGGGGAGACAACTATGGCTACACCTTC.

The rearrangement joins TRBV19 to TRBJ1-5, with no clear D. This CDR3 comprises 14 residues. The germline V and J ends were trimmed by 3 bases and 0 bases, with 6 bases remaining between them. Germline CDR1 LNHDA, CDR2 SQIVND (reference sequence). The CDR3 DNA sequence: TGTGCCAGTAGTATCGGGTATAGCAATCAGCCCCAGCATTTT. Translating gives CASSIGYSNQPQHF. The complete variable domain, with remaining parts taken from reference TRBV19 and TRBJ1-5, reads DGGITQSPKYLFRKEGQNVTLSCEQNLNHDAMYWYRQDPGQGLRLIYYSQIVNDFQKGDIAEGYSVSREKKESFPLTVTSAQKNPTAFYLCASSIGYSNQPQHFGDGTRLSIL.

This clonotype came up many times. The chain joins TRBV20-1 to TRBJ2-2, with 7 bases aligning to TRBD1. Germline lookup yields CDR1 DFQATT and CDR2 SNEGSKA (reference sequence). Losses at the gene ends were 0 bases for V and 1 base for J; bases not matched to a gene: 5. This CDR3 is 16 amino acids long. This chain's CDR3 is CSARDRDRVNTGELFF. CDR3 coding DNA: TGCAGTGCTAGAGACCGCGACAGGGTGAACACCGGGGAGCTGTTTTTT.

This clonotype was picked up many times. The chain carries TRBV30 and TRBJ1-5, with no clear D. Germline values: CDR1 GTSNPN, CDR2 SVGIG (reference sequence). Trimming stripped 2 bases from V and 2 bases from J, with 13 bases between. This CDR3 has 15 amino acids. CDR3 sequence (DNA): TGTGCCTGGAGTTCTAGTGTCCGCGGCAATCAGCCCCAGCATTTT. It is translated as CAWSSSVRGNQPQHF.

This clonotype was counted a few times. The rearrangement uses TRBV9 and TRBJ2-3, with a tentative D call TRBD2 (6 bases). Per the germline V gene, CDR1 is SGDLS and CDR2 is YYNGEE. V was cut by 4 bases and J by 4 bases, with 22 bases left in between. The length of the CDR3 is 17 residues. Here the CDR3 reads CASSRFAGTRKADTQYF. The CDR3 DNA is TGTGCCAGCAGCAGGTTCGCCGGGACTCGCAAGGCAGATACGCAGTATTTT.

In this sample, this clonotype turned up many times. The rearrangement joins TRBV7-8 to TRBJ2-3; TRBD1 matches 10 bases. Germline CDR1 reads SGHVS; CDR2 reads FQNEAQ. The CDR3 loop spans 15 amino acids. V was pared by 4 bases and J by 4 bases, with 5 bases of the junction left unmatched. The CDR3 region is CASSSGQGRADTQYF. In DNA, the CDR3 is TGTGCCAGCAGCTCGGGACAGGGGCGGGCAGATACGCAGTATTTT.

A note on this clonotype: An end of the junction does not agree with germline; a read error may underlie this. The genes are TRBV30 and TRBJ1-5; D is unclear. CDR1 is GTSNPN and CDR2 is SVGIG in the germline V gene (reference sequence). The CDR3 covers 11 residues. DNA of the CDR3: TGTGCCTGGAGCAGCAGTCAGCCCCAGCATTTT. The encoded protein is CAWSSSQPQHF.

A few counts support this clonotype. This chain joins TRBV2 and TRBJ1-1; D is unclear. The CDR3 length is 14 residues. V was shortened by 5 bases and J by 4 bases, with 14 bases between the two germline ends. The germline CDR1 and CDR2 sequences are SNHLY and FYNNEI. This chain's CDR3 is CASSTGRKGTEAFF. In DNA form, the CDR3 reads TGTGCCAGCAGTACCGGGAGAAAGGGCACTGAAGCTTTCTTT.

The sample holds many counts of this clonotype. The CDR3 bases are TGTGCCAGCAGCAACCTAGGACAGGGGGCTTATTCACCCCTCCACTTT. This codes for CASSNLGQGAYSPLHF. The chain couples TRBV7-9 to TRBJ1-6, with 11 bases lining up with TRBD1. The CDR3 length is 16 residues. The V and J ends lost 5 bases and 8 bases, in that order; junction bases with no gene match: 8. From germline, CDR1 is SEHNR and CDR2 FQNEAQ (reference sequence).

This clonotype was counted many times. J is TRBJ2-5 and V is TRBV13; 8 positions agree with TRBD2. Trimming removed 4 bases from V and 2 bases from J; junction bases left unmatched: 3. Germline values: CDR1 PRHDT, CDR2 FYEKMQ (reference sequence). The CDR3 covers 14 residues. For the CDR3, the DNA is TGTGCCAGCAGCTCGCAGCGGGAGCAAGAGACCCAGTACTTC. Translating it yields CASSSQREQETQYF.

Ten or more counts support this clonotype. V and J are TRBV6-1 and TRBJ2-3; D perhaps matches TRBD1 (7 bases). Germline loops: CDR1 MNHNS, CDR2 SASEGT. Between the trimmed V and J ends, which lost 2 bases and 4 bases, there was a span of 16 bases. The CDR3 runs to 16 residues. CDR3 coding DNA: TGTGCCAGCAGTGAAAGGAGGGGGCAGGAGGCAGATACGCAGTATTTT. This gives the protein CASSERRGQEADTQYF.

A few counts support this clonotype. This chain uses TRBV6-1 with TRBJ2-1; the match to TRBD2 covers 11 bases. The junction had 13 bases not matched to a gene; V was cut back by 6 bases and J by 0 bases. The CDR3 is made up of 19 amino acids. Germline loops: CDR1 MNHNS, CDR2 SASEGT. As DNA, the CDR3 is TGTGCCAGCAGCCTATCATACTCTAGCGGGAGGAGCTCCTACAATGAGCAGTTCTTC. Translated, it gives CASSLSYSSGRSSYNEQFF.

On this clonotype: One base away lies a much larger clone, so this may be a sequencing read error. V gene TRBV6-2 or TRBV6-3 combines with J gene TRBJ2-5; tentatively, D is TRBD2 (5 bases). This CDR3 spans 14 amino acids. Germline V CDR1 and CDR2: MNHEY, SVGEGT. This CDR3 reads CANSYGSGVGTQYF. The DNA for the CDR3 is TGTGCCAACAGTTACGGCTCCGGGGTTGGGACCCAGTACTTC.

This clonotype has at least ten counts. The chain carries TRBV7-8 and TRBJ2-1; 9 bases match TRBD2. With V trimmed by 5 bases and J by 5 bases, 7 bases remained unmatched. Per germline, CDR1 SGHVS and CDR2 FQNEAQ. The CDR3 is made up of 15 amino acids. The CDR3 DNA sequence: TGTGCCAGCAGCCTGCTAGCGGGGCCAAACAATGAGCAGTTCTTC. Residues: CASSLLAGPNNEQFF.

This clonotype showed up many times. The chain combines TRBV5-1 with TRBJ2-1, with D possibly matching TRBD1 (5 bases). The CDR3 loop spans 13 amino acids. V lost 1 base to trimming and J lost 6 bases, with 8 bases between them. The germline V gene encodes CDR1 SGHRS and CDR2 YFSETQ. CDR3 nucleotide sequence: TGCGCCAGCAGCTTGTCTCAGGGCAATGAGCAGTTCTTC. It is translated as CASSLSQGNEQFF.